A single sample is the source of the 3 T cell receptor beta chains below, sequenced in a study of blood T cell repertoires in COVID-19 (dated by TCRdb to about 2020). The protocol used for the library was the immunoSEQ multiplex PCR assay. TCRdb provides this immuneACCESS table in a form limited to in-frame rearrangements. Some clones are lacking; in checked studies, under half of them reflect an unresolved V gene, and why the rest are absent is not known. The table for this sample lists around 300,000 clones; 65% to 90% of them were counted only once. Jointly, the top ten make up 13% of the sample. Sequencing used peripheral blood. The receptors here all came from a human donor in a cohort sampled during active COVID-19.

This clone was seen only once. J is TRBJ2-1 and V is TRBV6-2 or TRBV6-3; possible D gene TRBD2, 6 bases. The CDR3 covers 16 residues. CDR1 is MNHEY, CDR2 SVGEGT, per germline. V gave up 0 bases and J gave up 3 bases, with 12 bases separating them. The CDR3 here is CASSYSILASYNEQFF. For the CDR3, the DNA is TGTGCCAGCAGTTACTCGATACTAGCAAGCTACAATGAGCAGTTCTTC.

CDR3 in DNA: TGTGCCAGCAGCACCGTGGGCCTCCTTAGCGGTAGCACAGATACGCAGTATTTT. Its protein product is CASSTVGLLSGSTDTQYF. J is TRBJ2-3 and V is TRBV5-6; maybe TRBD2 (6 bases). Germline V CDR1 and CDR2: SGHDT, YYEEEE. V lost 4 bases to trimming and J lost 0 bases, with 21 bases between them. The CDR3 sequence is 18 residues long. Combining the CDR3 with reference TRBV5-6 and TRBJ2-3 gives the whole variable domain DAGVTQSPTHLIKTRGQQVTLRCSPKSGHDTVSWYQQALGQGPQFIFQYYEEEERQRGNFPDRFSGHQFPNYSSELNVNALLLGDSALYLCASSTVGLLSGSTDTQYFGPGTRLTVL.

This chain uses TRBV7-2 with TRBJ2-7; 8 positions match TRBD2. This CDR3 is built from 15 residues. CDR1 and CDR2 from the germline V gene are SGHTA and FQGNSA. With 8 bases clipped from V and 0 bases from J, the junction kept 9 bases outside the gene matches. Here the CDR3 reads CASVPNLAGSYEQYF. CDR3 in DNA: TGTGCCAGCGTTCCCAATCTAGCGGGCTCCTACGAGCAGTACTTC.